This TCR beta chain derives from a study of vaccination and CD4 T cells after COVID-19. The Oncomine TCR Beta short-read assay generated sequence data from the DNA of cultured CD4+ T cells. TCRdb fed the PCR reads into MiXCR, producing one record per CDR3 protein. The profile shows around 15,000 distinct CDR3 sequences, approximately 53% of them singletons. Trimming left V 2 bases short and J 0 bases short, with 6 bases between. Germline V gene sequence: CDR1 SGHNT, CDR2 YENEEA. The CDR3 is 14 amino acids. Described treatment: approximately 11-day PBMC culture with coronavirus spike peptide pools or control peptides (ViraFEST assay). March to December 2020 was the span of positive PCR dates, which predated US Alpha, Beta and Delta variants. A note on this clonotype: Antigen specificity is unknown.

V usage is TRBV11-3 and J usage is TRBJ2-3, with unresolved D. Sequences were obtained from CD4+ T cells from blood, cultured in vitro. The sequence came from a human donor who had recovered from COVID-19. The CDR3 nucleotides read TGTGCCAGCAGCTTATTGCATAGCACAGATACGCAGTATTTT. Its translation: CASSLLHSTDTQYF.